The clone carrying this T cell receptor (beta chain) is a singleton in its sample. Its matching antigen is unknown. This entry is derived from a study of OX40 agonist ivuxolimab in advanced cancers. Study-level background: Three individuals attained partial responses, comprising one hepatocellular carcinoma case and two cutaneous melanoma cases. Study results and caveats: In the expanded peripheral T cells, antigen specificity was never determined.

Clones were sequenced by immunoSEQ multiplex PCR, and TCRdb holds only the in-frame ones, with some missing. The repertoire holds tens of thousands of clones, with about 90% as singletons. Germline-derived CDR1 and CDR2 are SEHNR and FQNEAQ (reference sequence). V was pared by 1 base and J by 2 bases, with 6 bases between. The CDR3 consists of 14 residues. The source of this sequence is an adult with an advanced solid tumor such as melanoma, head and neck, liver or kidney cancer. The V call is TRBV7-9, the J call TRBJ1-5, with unresolved D. Sequenced material: CD4+ or CD8+ T cells sorted from blood, taken in a trial of the OX40 agonist ivuxolimab. The CDR3 DNA sequence: TGTGCCAGCAGCTTAGGGCAGGGCAATCAGCCCCAGCATTTT. Residues: CASSLGQGNQPQHF. Full variable domain (rest looked up from reference TRBV7-9 and TRBJ1-5): DTGVSQNPRHKITKRGQNVTFRCDPISEHNRLYWYRQTLGQGPEFLTYFQNEAQLEKSRLLSDRFSAERPKGSFSTLEIQRTEQGDSAMYLCASSLGQGNQPQHFGDGTRLSIL.